The 25 T cell receptor beta chains given below trace back to one sample, sequenced in a study of blood T cell repertoires in COVID-19. The data were produced by immunoSEQ multiplex PCR, yet TCRdb's version contains in-frame clones alone and is incomplete. The sample contains hundreds of thousands of clones, more than 80% of which appear only once. The sequenced sample consisted of PBMCs or T cells enriched from blood (not recorded which). The receptors originated from a young man who had recovered from COVID-19.

The chain couples TRBV28 to TRBJ2-1; D perhaps matches TRBD2 (6 bases). The CDR3 has 14 amino acids. The V gene's germline CDR1 is MDHEN and CDR2 SYDVKM. With 2 bases removed from V and 3 bases from J, the gap between germline ends came to 8 bases. The CDR3 region is CASSLGRDYNEQFF. Here the CDR3 DNA reads TGTGCCAGCAGTTTAGGGCGGGACTACAATGAGCAGTTCTTC.

Points on this clone: A read error may produce the germline difference seen at one junction end. V is TRBV3-1 (or the pseudogene TRBV3-2) and J is TRBJ2-7, with D perhaps matching TRBD2 (7 bases). This CDR3 contains 12 residues. CDR1 LGHDT and CDR2 YNNKEL come from the germline V gene (reference sequence). CDR3 coding DNA: TGTGCCAGCAGCCAAGGGGCGGGGGCGCAGTGCTTC. The encoded protein is CASSQGAGAQCF.

This clone was seen a single time. The rearrangement links TRBV5-1 to TRBJ2-3; TRBD2 might be the D (5 bases). The germline gives CDR1 SGHRS, CDR2 YFSETQ. The CDR3 contains 14 residues. V was trimmed by 4 bases and J by 4 bases, leaving 13 bases between them. For the CDR3, the DNA is TGCGCCAGCAGCACCCGGGGATCCGCAGATACGCAGTATTTT. It encodes CASSTRGSADTQYF. Variable domain in full (rest from reference TRBV5-1 and TRBJ2-3): KAGVTQTPRYLIKTRGQQVTLSCSPISGHRSVSWYQQTPGQGLQFLFEYFSETQRNKGNFPGRFSGRQFSNSRSEMNVSTLELGDSALYLCASSTRGSADTQYFGPGTRLTVL.

The genes are TRBV12-3 or TRBV12-4 and TRBJ2-1, with D uncertain. Trimming took 1 base from V and 3 from J, leaving 4 bases between them. The CDR3 has 13 residues. The chain's CDR3 is CASSLGVYNEQFF. The CDR3 DNA follows: TGTGCCAGCAGTTTAGGCGTCTACAATGAGCAGTTCTTC.

This chain connects TRBV13 to TRBJ2-2; D is possibly TRBD1 (5 bases). CDR1 PRHDT and CDR2 FYEKMQ come from the germline V gene (reference sequence). This CDR3 has 13 amino acids. V was cut by 1 base and J by 6 bases, with 6 bases left in between. The CDR3: CASSLEGAGELFF. The CDR3 coding sequence is TGTGCCAGCAGCTTAGAAGGGGCCGGGGAGCTGTTTTTT.

This clone appeared a single time. The chain combines TRBV28 with TRBJ2-5, with 9 bases aligning to TRBD1. Germline lookup yields CDR1 MDHEN and CDR2 SYDVKM. V lost 6 bases, J lost 2 bases, and 1 base stayed unmatched. The CDR3 has 13 residues. This CDR3 reads CASRTGGQETQYF. The CDR3 DNA follows: TGTGCCAGCAGGACAGGGGGGCAAGAGACCCAGTACTTC. The full variable domain, in which reference TRBV28 and TRBJ2-5 provide the parts outside the CDR3, is DVKVTQSSRYLVKRTGEKVFLECVQDMDHENMFWYRQDPGLGLRLIYFSYDVKMKEKGDIPEGYSVSREKKERFSLILESASTNQTSMYLCASRTGGQETQYFGPGTRLLVL.

This sequence joins TRBV4-1 and TRBJ1-4; a weak D match, TRBD1 (5 bases). Germline V gene data show CDR1 as MGHRA and CDR2 as YSYEKL. This CDR3 is built from 14 residues. Between the trimmed V and J ends, which lost 3 bases and 1 base, there was a span of 6 bases. This CDR3 is CASSQGLTNEKLFF. The CDR3, as DNA: TGCGCCAGCAGCCAGGGACTAACTAATGAAAAACTGTTTTTT.

V gene TRBV12-3 or TRBV12-4 combines with J gene TRBJ1-1; D perhaps matches TRBD1 (6 bases). V lost 6 bases and J 4 bases, leaving 12 bases between the germline ends. CDR3 length equals 13 residues. DNA for the CDR3: TGTGCCAGCAGCCAAACAGGGTTCACTGAAGCTTTCTTT. As protein: CASSQTGFTEAFF.

The chain joins TRBV19 to TRBJ1-1; D is ambiguous. There are 16 residues in the CDR3. Trimming left V 1 base short and J 0 bases short, with 12 bases between. Per the germline V gene, CDR1 is LNHDA and CDR2 is SQIVND (reference sequence). CDR3 DNA sequence: TGTGCCAGTAGTATAGCCCCCGGAGGGATGAACACTGAAGCTTTCTTT. Protein sequence: CASSIAPGGMNTEAFF. The variable domain in full, with the rest retrieved from reference TRBV19 and TRBJ1-1, is DGGITQSPKYLFRKEGQNVTLSCEQNLNHDAMYWYRQDPGQGLRLIYYSQIVNDFQKGDIAEGYSVSREKKESFPLTVTSAQKNPTAFYLCASSIAPGGMNTEAFFGQGTRLTVV.

This clone was detected a few times. V usage is TRBV6-4 and J usage is TRBJ2-3, with 7 positions matching TRBD2. There are 13 residues in the CDR3. The J segment lost 6 bases and the V segment lost 6 bases, leaving 6 bases of the junction unmatched. Looked up from germline, CDR1 is MRHNA and CDR2 is SNTAGT. The DNA for the CDR3 is TGTGCCAGCAGCCTGCTAGCGGAGGATACGCAGTATTTT. Its translation is CASSLLAEDTQYF.

J is TRBJ1-2 and V is TRBV6-6, with D possibly matching TRBD1 (6 bases). This CDR3 has 13 residues. The germline V gene has CDR1 MNHNY and CDR2 SVGAGI (reference sequence). V lost 0 bases and J 8 bases, leaving 10 bases between the germline ends. The CDR3 reads CASSYSTGQGYTF. For the CDR3, the DNA is TGTGCCAGCAGTTACTCGACAGGACAAGGCTACACCTTC.

V usage is TRBV11-2 and J usage is TRBJ2-7, with unresolved D. CDR1 and CDR2 from the germline V gene are SGHAT and FQNNGV. The V end was cut by 0 bases, the J end by 3 bases, with 6 bases between. The CDR3 covers 13 residues. The CDR3 reads CASSLDLIYEQYF. The CDR3 DNA reads TGTGCCAGCAGCTTAGATCTAATCTACGAGCAGTACTTC.

Only one count was recorded for this clone. The J gene is TRBJ2-5, the V gene TRBV19, with D possibly TRBD1 on 6 matching bases. The germline CDR1 and CDR2 sequences are LNHDA and SQIVND (reference sequence). This CDR3 contains 16 residues. Deletions cut 5 bases from V and 4 bases from J, with 20 bases between. The CDR3 nucleotides read TGTGCCAGTAGTGACCTTAACAGGGAAGGGCGAGAGACCCAGTACTTC. Its protein is CASSDLNREGRETQYF.

The chain links TRBV10-3 to TRBJ1-2, with a weak D call TRBD1 (5 bases). The CDR3 is made up of 14 amino acids. Deletions cut 7 bases from V and 4 bases from J, with 16 bases between. The V gene's germline CDR1 is ENHRY and CDR2 SYGVKD. The CDR3 protein is CAIKGSGEAYGYTF. In DNA, the CDR3 is TGTGCCATCAAGGGGTCCGGAGAAGCCTATGGCTACACCTTC.

J is TRBJ1-5 and V is TRBV6-1; D call uncertain. The CDR3 spans 14 residues. Germline CDR1 is MNHNS and CDR2 is SASEGT. V was clipped by 2 bases and J by 7 bases, with 12 bases between them. The CDR3: CASSEIGEVQPQHF. In DNA form, the CDR3 reads TGTGCCAGCAGTGAAATAGGTGAGGTACAGCCCCAGCATTTT.

Of note for this clone: The same CDR3 can be traced to other DNA sequences in this sample. The chain has TRBV7-9 and TRBJ2-1, with D tentatively TRBD1 (6 bases). V was shortened by 5 bases and J by 7 bases, with 9 bases between the two germline ends. Per the germline V gene, CDR1 is SEHNR and CDR2 is FQNEAQ (reference sequence). This CDR3 is built from 12 residues. CDR3 loop: CASSLQGNEQFF. CDR3 nucleotide sequence: TGTGCCAGCAGCCTGCAGGGGAATGAGCAGTTCTTC.

As to this clone: The same CDR3 also results from other DNA sequences found in this sample. The chain links TRBV28 to TRBJ2-5; 9 bases line up with TRBD1. The V and J ends lost 4 bases and 5 bases, in that order; junction bases with no gene match: 2. CDR3 length equals 13 residues. CDR1 is MDHEN, CDR2 SYDVKM, per germline. CDR3 loop: CASSSGQGETQYF. The CDR3, as DNA: TGTGCCAGCAGTTCCGGACAGGGGGAGACCCAGTACTTC.

This chain links TRBV5-1 with TRBJ1-2, with D tentatively TRBD1 (5 bases). CDR1 and CDR2 from the germline V gene are SGHRS and YFSETQ. This CDR3 is built from 13 residues. The V end lost 7 bases, the J end lost 6 bases, and 16 bases lay between the germline ends. CDR3 sequence (DNA): TGCGCCAGCGAAAGCGGGCAGGGAAATGGCTACACCTTC. Its translation: CASESGQGNGYTF.

V usage is TRBV12-3 or TRBV12-4 and J usage is TRBJ2-5, with D tentatively TRBD1 (6 bases). This CDR3 has 13 residues. V was clipped by 6 bases and J by 0 bases, with 8 bases between them. The CDR3 spells CASRDRNQETQYF. The CDR3 DNA follows: TGTGCCAGCAGGGACAGAAACCAAGAGACCCAGTACTTC.

The rearrangement uses TRBV15 and TRBJ2-3, with unresolved D. The germline CDR1 and CDR2 sequences are LNHNV and YYDKDF (reference sequence). The CDR3 extends over 12 amino acids. Between the trimmed V and J ends, which lost 3 bases and 10 bases, there was a span of 11 bases. The CDR3 region has the DNA TGTGCCACCAGCAGTCCTCCCAGTCCGCAGTATTTT. This gives the protein CATSSPPSPQYF. The entire variable domain, with the rest obtained from reference TRBV15 and TRBJ2-3, is as follows: DAMVIQNPRYQVTQFGKPVTLSCSQTLNHNVMYWYQQKSSQAPKLLFHYYDKDFNNEADTPDNFQSRRPNTSFCFLDIRSPGLGDTAMYLCATSSPPSPQYFGPGTRLTVL.

This clone came up a few times. CDR3 protein: CASSPQGAGNSPLHF. DNA of the CDR3: TGTGCCAGTAGTCCGCAGGGGGCTGGAAATTCACCCCTCCACTTT. V is TRBV19 and J is TRBJ1-6; TRBD1 agrees at 8 bases. V shed 5 bases, J shed 7 bases, and the junction held 7 bases outside the gene matches. Germline values: CDR1 LNHDA, CDR2 SQIVND (reference sequence). This CDR3 comprises 15 residues.

This chain links TRBV20-1 with TRBJ1-2; no firm D call. Germline V gene sequence: CDR1 DFQATT, CDR2 SNEGSKA (reference sequence). This CDR3 has 12 amino acids. Trimming took off 3 bases at V and 4 bases at J, with 9 bases between the two ends. Here the CDR3 reads CSASARSYGYTF. CDR3 nucleotide sequence: TGCAGTGCTAGTGCACGGAGCTATGGCTACACCTTC.

The chain couples TRBV6-4 to TRBJ2-3, with 10 positions matching TRBD1. There are 15 residues in the CDR3. Germline V lookup: CDR1 MRHNA, CDR2 SNTAGT. J lost 5 bases, V lost 2 bases, and 4 bases had no gene match. CDR3 DNA sequence: TGTGCCAGCAGTGACCCGGGACAGGGGATAGATACGCAGTATTTT. Translation: CASSDPGQGIDTQYF.

The rearrangement links TRBV7-9 to TRBJ2-1; 7 bases are shared with TRBD2. V shed 8 bases and J 4 bases; nucleotides not matched to a gene: 8. Germline assignment: CDR1 SEHNR and CDR2 FQNEAQ (reference sequence). This CDR3 region has 14 residues. CDR3 DNA sequence: TGTGCCAGCTCAGGCGGGAGTCGGTACAATGAGCAGTTCTTC. This translates into CASSGGSRYNEQFF. The variable domain in full, with the rest retrieved from reference TRBV7-9 and TRBJ2-1, is DTGVSQNPRHKITKRGQNVTFRCDPISEHNRLYWYRQTLGQGPEFLTYFQNEAQLEKSRLLSDRFSAERPKGSFSTLEIQRTEQGDSAMYLCASSGGSRYNEQFFGPGTRLTVL.

The V and J genes are TRBV30 and TRBJ1-6; D possibly corresponds to TRBD1 (5 bases). The CDR3 is made up of 19 amino acids. Germline V gene data show CDR1 as GTSNPN and CDR2 as SVGIG (reference sequence). Trimming removed 0 bases from V and 9 bases from J, with 27 bases in between. The CDR3 protein is CAWSVRPPGLAALSSPLHF. Written as DNA, the CDR3 is TGTGCCTGGAGTGTAAGGCCCCCAGGGTTGGCAGCACTAAGTTCACCCCTCCACTTT.